This T cell receptor (delta chain) was sequenced for a study of γδ T cells in repeated Plasmodium falciparum infection. Overall study: The natural-infection arm compared Malian children under seasonal malaria with matched Australian children. General observations from the study: Many TCRgamma sequences overlapped between individuals in stable Vgamma9/Vdelta2+ repertoires.

In regard to this clone: The antigen remains undetermined. TCRdb assigns this DNA the protein of a much larger clone, which departs from its translation at residue 3; this likely reflects a read error, and the protein shown comes from translating the DNA.

V lost 5 bases and J 0 bases, leaving 34 bases between the germline ends. The CDR3 has 20 amino acids. Germline-derived CDR1 and CDR2 are TVYSNPD and GDNSRS (reference sequence). TCRdb called clones from the multiplex PCR reads again using CATT. The sample has 50,000 to 55,000 delta-chain clones, roughly 1.9% seen once. Vgamma9/Vdelta2+ and Vdelta2-negative gammadelta T cells were flow-sorted from PBMC for bulk sequencing. The chain recombines TRDV3 with TRDJ1; D tentatively reads TRDD2 or TRDD3 (7 bases each). TCRdb records no J gene; here it was assigned by comparing the DNA to germline. The sequenced sample was gamma-delta T cells from blood. This clonotype was obtained from a pool of human donors (malaria-infected and uninfected, not separated). The CDR3 sequence is CARKKLPIWVLGAHTDKLIF. CDR3 coding DNA: TGTGCCCGTAAAAAACTTCCTATTTGGGTGCTGGGGGCCCACACCGATAAACTCATCTTT.